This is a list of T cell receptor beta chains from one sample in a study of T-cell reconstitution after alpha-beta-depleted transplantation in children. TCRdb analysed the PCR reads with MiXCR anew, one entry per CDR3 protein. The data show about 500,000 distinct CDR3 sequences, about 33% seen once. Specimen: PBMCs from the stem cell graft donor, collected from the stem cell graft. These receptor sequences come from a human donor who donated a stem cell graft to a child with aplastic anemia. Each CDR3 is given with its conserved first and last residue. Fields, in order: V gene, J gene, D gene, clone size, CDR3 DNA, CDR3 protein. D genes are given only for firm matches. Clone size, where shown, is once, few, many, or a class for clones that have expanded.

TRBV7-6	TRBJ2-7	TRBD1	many	TGTGCCAGCAGCTTAGGGGGGACAGACCGCGAGCAGTACTTC	CASSLGGTDREQYF
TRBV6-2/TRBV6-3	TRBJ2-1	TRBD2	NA	TGTGCCAGCAGTTCATCCCGGGGGGGTGAGCAGTTCTTC	CASSSSRGGEQFF
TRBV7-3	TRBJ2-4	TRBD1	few	TGTGCCAGCAGCTCGACAGGGGCCAAAAACATTCAGTACTTC	CASSSTGAKNIQYF
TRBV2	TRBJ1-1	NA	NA	TGTGCCAGCAGTGGGGAGGGGGTCATGAACACTGAAGCTTTCTTT	CASSGEGVMNTEAFF
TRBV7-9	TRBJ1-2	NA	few	TGTGCCAGCAGCTTAGGGGTCAGGGTGGGAGGCTACACCTTC	CASSLGVRVGGYTF
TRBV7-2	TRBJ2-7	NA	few	TGTGCCAGCAGCTCCGCTACCTACGAGCAGTACTTC	CASSSATYEQYF
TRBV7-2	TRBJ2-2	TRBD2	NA	TGTGCCAGCAGTTCCTTAGCGGGAGGGGTTACCGGGGAGCTGTTTTTT	CASSSLAGGVTGELFF
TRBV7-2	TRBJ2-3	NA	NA	TGTGCCAGCAGCTTAGAGCCCCCAGGGTTGGATACGCAGTATTTT	CASSLEPPGLDTQYF
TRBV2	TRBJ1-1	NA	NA	TGTGCCAGCAGCCTGGGACGGTTACCTGAAGCTTTCTTT	CASSLGRLPEAFF
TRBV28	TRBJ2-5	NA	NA	TGTGCCAGCAGTTTACACGGGACTCCGGTTGAAGAGACCCAGTACTTC	CASSLHGTPVEETQYF
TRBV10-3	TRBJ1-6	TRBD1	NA	TGTGCCATCAGAGATACAGGGGGGAATTCACCCCTCCACTTT	CAIRDTGGNSPLHF
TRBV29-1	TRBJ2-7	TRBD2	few	TGCAGCGTTGGGGGAGTGGGAGGGCCGGCCTACGAGCAGTACTTC	CSVGGVGGPAYEQYF
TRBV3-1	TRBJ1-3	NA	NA	TGTGCCAGCAGGGCTGGAAACACCATATATTTT	CASRAGNTIYF
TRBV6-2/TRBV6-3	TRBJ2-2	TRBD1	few	TGTGCCAGCAGCCCTTACAGGGGTGGCACCGGGGAGCTGTTTTTT	CASSPYRGGTGELFF
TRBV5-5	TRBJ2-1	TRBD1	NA	TGTGCCAGCAGCTTGATCAACAGGGGTGATGAGCAGTTCTTC	CASSLINRGDEQFF
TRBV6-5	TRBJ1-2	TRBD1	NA	TGTGCCAGCAGTTACTTTTTGACAGGGAGGGGTGGCTACACCTTC	CASSYFLTGRGGYTF
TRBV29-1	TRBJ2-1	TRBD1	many	TGCAGCGTTGCCGGACAGGTTTCGTCCACTGAGCAGTTCTTC	CSVAGQVSSTEQFF
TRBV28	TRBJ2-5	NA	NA	TGTGCCAGCGGGGGGGCCCAAGAGACCCAGTACTTC	CASGGAQETQYF
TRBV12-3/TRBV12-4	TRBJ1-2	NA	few	TGTGCCAGCAGTTCTGACAGGATCTACACCTTC	CASSSDRIYTF
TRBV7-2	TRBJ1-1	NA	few	TGTGCCAGCAGCTTAATTGGGACAAGGGCTTTCTTT	CASSLIGTRAFF
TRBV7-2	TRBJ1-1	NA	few	TGTGCCAGCAGACTTAAGGGGGTCGCCACTGAAGCTTTCTTT	CASRLKGVATEAFF
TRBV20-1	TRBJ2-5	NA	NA	TGCAGTGCTAGAGATTGGGGCGGGGTCCAAGAGACCCAGTACTTC	CSARDWGGVQETQYF
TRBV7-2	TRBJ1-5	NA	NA	TGTGCCAGCAGCCCTATATATCAGGAGCCCCAGCATTTT	CASSPIYQEPQHF
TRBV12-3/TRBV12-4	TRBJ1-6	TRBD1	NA	TGTGCCAGCAGACCCGGGACAGTCCAAAATTCACCCCTCCACTTT	CASRPGTVQNSPLHF
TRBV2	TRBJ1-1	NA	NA	TGTGCCAGAGTTTCCGACACTGAAGCTTTCTTT	CARVSDTEAFF
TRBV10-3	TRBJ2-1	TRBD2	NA	TGTGCCATCACTACTAGCGGGAATAATGAGCAGTTCTTC	CAITTSGNNEQFF
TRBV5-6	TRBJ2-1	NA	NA	TGTGCCAGCAGCTTGCAGGCGGTCTCGTCGAGTGAGCAGTTCTTC	CASSLQAVSSSEQFF
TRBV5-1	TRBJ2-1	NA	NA	TGCGCCAGCAAGTCGAGTGCCTCCTACAATGAGCAGTTCTTC	CASKSSASYNEQFF
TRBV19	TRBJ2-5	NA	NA	TGTGCCAGTAGTATATTTTTGGCCGGGTCGGGGCGAGAGACCCAGTACTTC	CASSIFLAGSGRETQYF
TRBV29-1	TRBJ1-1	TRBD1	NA	TGCAGCGGGGGGGACAGGGGGACTGAAGCTTTCTTT	CSGGDRGTEAFF
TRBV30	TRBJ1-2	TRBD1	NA	TGTGCCTGGGGACAGGGGATGGGCTACACCTTC	CAWGQGMGYTF
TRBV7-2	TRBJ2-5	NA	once	TGTGCCAGCAGCTTAGAGGGGAGCGGAGTCGAATACTTC	CASSLEGSGVEYF
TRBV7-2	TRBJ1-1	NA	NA	TGTGCCAGCAGCCCAGGACCAGGACAGTTAGGAACTGAAGCTTTCTTT	CASSPGPGQLGTEAFF
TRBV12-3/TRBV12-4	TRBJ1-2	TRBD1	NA	TGTGCCAGCAGTTCCGCCGGGACAGGGGGAATCCTGGGGGGCTACACCTTC	CASSSAGTGGILGGYTF
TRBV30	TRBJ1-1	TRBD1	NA	TGTGCCTGGAGTGACTCAGGGGGCACTGAAGCTTTCTTT	CAWSDSGGTEAFF
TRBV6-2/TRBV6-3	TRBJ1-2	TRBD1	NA	TGTGCCAGCAGTTACGATCCAGGGGGCGCAGGAGCGGGCGGCTACACCTTC	CASSYDPGGAGAGGYTF
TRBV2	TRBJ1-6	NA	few	TGTGCCAGCAGTGAAGCGCTTCAGTTAGGGTCGAATTCACCCCTCCACTTT	CASSEALQLGSNSPLHF
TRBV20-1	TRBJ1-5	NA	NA	TGCAGTGTTATTCCGTCAGGGGCAGAGCAGCCCCAGCATTTT	CSVIPSGAEQPQHF
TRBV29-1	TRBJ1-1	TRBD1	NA	TGCAGCGTTGCCGACAGGGGGGATCTGTTCTTT	CSVADRGDLFF
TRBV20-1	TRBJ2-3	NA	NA	TGCAGTGCTACCCGCCAGGAGGATACGCAGTATTTT	CSATRQEDTQYF
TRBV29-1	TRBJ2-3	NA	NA	TGCAGCGCCCTATATAGCACAGATACGCAGTATTTT	CSALYSTDTQYF
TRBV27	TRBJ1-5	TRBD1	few	TGTGCCAGCAGCCGGGGACAGGGGGCACATCAGCCCCAGCATTTT	CASSRGQGAHQPQHF